Following are 7 T cell receptor beta chains from one sample sequenced in a study of Ad26.COV2.S vaccination and SARS-CoV-2 variants. The assay was immunoSEQ multiplex PCR, and TCRdb's table has in-frame clones only and misses some. This table holds approximately 150,000 clones, more than 80% found once. Sequenced here: peripheral blood, sampled after recovery from COVID-19. The receptors stem from a human donor who had recovered from COVID-19.

The gene calls are TRBV5-6 and TRBJ2-7, with D perhaps TRBD1 (6 bases). The CDR3 consists of 18 residues. The V and J ends lost 4 bases and 2 bases respectively, with 25 bases between them. CDR1 is SGHDT and CDR2 is YYEEEE in the germline V gene. The CDR3 bases are TGTGCCAGCAGCGCCCACAGGGTTTTGGGAGCCGTGGCCTACGAGCAGTACTTC. This sequence encodes CASSAHRVLGAVAYEQYF.

The chain combines TRBV9 with TRBJ2-1; 8 bases fit TRBD1. The junction had 10 bases not matched to a gene; V was cut back by 4 bases and J by 4 bases. Germline CDR1 is SGDLS and CDR2 is YYNGEE. The CDR3 has 16 amino acids. The CDR3 DNA sequence: TGTGCCAGCAGCCAACCCGGGACAGGCCCTTACAATGAGCAGTTCTTC. Amino acids: CASSQPGTGPYNEQFF.

The chain couples TRBV4-1 to TRBJ1-1; 11 bases map to TRBD1. This CDR3 region has 16 residues. V lost 3 bases to trimming and J lost 6 bases; unmatched junction nucleotides: 9. The germline gives CDR1 MGHRA, CDR2 YSYEKL. CDR3 region: CASSHTSPGQGAEAFF. Written as DNA, the CDR3 is TGCGCCAGCAGCCATACCTCTCCGGGACAGGGGGCTGAAGCTTTCTTT.

This chain connects TRBV6-1 to TRBJ1-3; possible D gene TRBD1, 6 bases. Germline V lookup: CDR1 MNHNS, CDR2 SASEGT. V dropped 3 bases and J dropped 4 bases, with 16 bases sitting between them. This CDR3 contains 16 residues. The CDR3 region is CASSDRPRTAGNTIYF. The CDR3 DNA follows: TGTGCCAGCAGTGACCGCCCCCGGACAGCCGGAAACACCATATATTTT.

The chain links TRBV28 to TRBJ2-1, with a weak D call TRBD2 (5 bases). V was cut by 1 base and J by 7 bases, with 14 bases left in between. CDR1 MDHEN and CDR2 SYDVKM come from the germline V gene. The CDR3 covers 15 residues. DNA for the CDR3: TGTGCCAGCAGTTTATCCTCCCTAGCCAAAAATGAGCAGTTCTTC. It codes for CASSLSSLAKNEQFF.

This sequence joins TRBV23-1 and TRBJ1-5; possible D gene TRBD1, 5 bases. TRBV23-1 is an ORF, and what it does is uncertain. V lost 3 bases to trimming and J lost 1 base, with 16 bases between them. CDR3 length: 17 amino acids. The chain's CDR3 is CASSHSGRDLSNQPQHF. The CDR3 DNA reads as TGCGCCAGCAGTCATTCGGGCCGGGACTTAAGCAATCAGCCCCAGCATTTT.

This rearrangement joins TRBV6-5 to TRBJ2-6; D unresolved. The CDR3 runs 13 residues. Germline CDR1 and CDR2: MNHEY and SVGAGI. Trimming took 6 bases from V and 2 from J, leaving 5 bases between them. The CDR3 bases are TGTGCCAGCAGGGGCCCTGGGGCCAACGTCCTGACTTTC. This gives the protein CASRGPGANVLTF.